This T cell receptor beta chain was observed in a study of CD8 T cells in ankylosing spondylitis. The CDR3 length is 14 residues. After removal of 6 bases from V and 2 bases from J, the junction contained 6 bases not matched to a gene. Using its own MiXCR run on the 5' RACE reads, TCRdb lists one record per CDR3 protein. Found here are fewer than 350,000 distinct CDR3 sequences, around a tenth of them singletons; the top ten hold about 10%. This clonotype came up many times. Its target is unknown. Study results and limitations: What seemed typical of ankylosing spondylitis blood was a TCR beta motif built from fewer than ten highly homologous variants. Relatively scarce in peripheral blood, disease-linked clones were CD8+. The study looked at matched synovial fluid samples from ankylosing spondylitis patients. Disease-linked clones were reported to be significantly enriched there.

This chain uses TRBV12-3 or TRBV12-4 with TRBJ1-2; 7 bases are a match to TRBD1. What was sequenced was blood, either unsorted or a sorted T cell fraction (not recorded which). This TCR derives from a female donor with ankylosing spondylitis or in good health (not recorded which). The CDR3: CASRDRQGNYGYTF. In nucleotides, the CDR3 is TGTGCCAGCAGAGACAGACAGGGAAACTATGGCTACACCTTC.